This is a list of T cell receptor beta chains from one sample in a study of blood T cell repertoires in COVID-19. The assay was immunoSEQ multiplex PCR, and TCRdb's table has in-frame clones only and misses some. The sample lists 250,000 to 350,000 clones; roughly 87% were seen once. The sample comprised peripheral blood. The receptors originated from a woman between 45 and 65 years old who had recovered from COVID-19. Both conserved end residues are part of each CDR3. A D gene is named only where the DNA matches it firmly. Clone sizes are given selectively: once, few, many, or a class where the clone is expanded.

V	J	size	D	CDR3	DNA
TRBV7-8	TRBJ1-3	few	.	CASSLEQNLPSGNTIYF	TGTGCCAGCAGCTTAGAACAGAATCTACCCTCTGGAAACACCATATATTTT
TRBV7-3	TRBJ2-1	once	TRBD2	CASSPLTSGEQFF	TGTGCCAGCAGCCCCCTTACTAGCGGTGAGCAGTTCTTC
TRBV19	TRBJ1-2	.	.	CASSGSGYYGYTF	TGTGCCAGTAGTGGTTCAGGGTACTATGGCTACACCTTC
TRBV11-3	TRBJ1-1	once	.	CASSPQAGETEAFF	TGTGCCAGCAGCCCACAGGCAGGGGAAACTGAAGCTTTCTTT
TRBV11-2	TRBJ1-1	once	.	CASRPTRNTEAFF	TGTGCCAGCAGGCCGACTCGGAACACTGAAGCTTTCTTT
TRBV5-1	TRBJ1-1	.	.	CASSVSSADGMNTEAFF	TGCGCCAGCAGCGTCTCCTCGGCGGACGGGATGAACACTGAAGCTTTCTTT
TRBV7-2	TRBJ1-2	.	TRBD1	CASSLERVSQGVLNYGYTF	TGTGCCAGCAGCTTAGAGAGGGTATCCCAGGGGGTGCTTAACTATGGCTACACCTTC
TRBV7-2	TRBJ2-1	.	TRBD2	CASSPGTTVREQFF	TGTGCCAGCTCACCCGGGACTACCGTAAGAGAGCAGTTCTTC
TRBV28	TRBJ2-1	.	TRBD2	CASSLNPETTSGLYNEQFF	TGTGCCAGCAGTTTAAACCCCGAGACGACTAGCGGGCTATACAATGAGCAGTTCTTC
TRBV9	TRBJ2-2	once	TRBD1	CASSSQGNMVGELFF	TGTGCCAGCAGCTCACAGGGGAATATGGTCGGGGAGCTGTTTTTT
TRBV27	TRBJ1-2	.	TRBD1	CASGRPLGQKNYGYTF	TGTGCCAGCGGCCGCCCCCTGGGACAGAAAAACTATGGCTACACCTTC
TRBV18	TRBJ1-2	.	.	CASSPGGGQGSGYTF	TGTGCCAGCTCACCAGGGGGCGGCCAGGGAAGCGGCTACACCTTC
TRBV5-1	TRBJ2-2	.	TRBD1	CASSLSPGQVTGELFF	TGCGCCAGCAGCTTGTCCCCGGGACAGGTCACCGGGGAGCTGTTTTTT
TRBV2	TRBJ2-7	.	TRBD2	CASQRAGGYEQYF	TGTGCCAGCCAGAGAGCGGGAGGTTACGAGCAGTACTTC
TRBV30	TRBJ2-3	.	.	CAFQRLRRDTQYF	TGTGCCTTCCAGCGGTTAAGGAGGGATACGCAGTATTTT
TRBV7-2	TRBJ1-4	.	TRBD1	CASSPPGQGREKLFF	TGTGCCAGCAGCCCCCCCGGACAGGGGCGTGAAAAACTGTTTTTT